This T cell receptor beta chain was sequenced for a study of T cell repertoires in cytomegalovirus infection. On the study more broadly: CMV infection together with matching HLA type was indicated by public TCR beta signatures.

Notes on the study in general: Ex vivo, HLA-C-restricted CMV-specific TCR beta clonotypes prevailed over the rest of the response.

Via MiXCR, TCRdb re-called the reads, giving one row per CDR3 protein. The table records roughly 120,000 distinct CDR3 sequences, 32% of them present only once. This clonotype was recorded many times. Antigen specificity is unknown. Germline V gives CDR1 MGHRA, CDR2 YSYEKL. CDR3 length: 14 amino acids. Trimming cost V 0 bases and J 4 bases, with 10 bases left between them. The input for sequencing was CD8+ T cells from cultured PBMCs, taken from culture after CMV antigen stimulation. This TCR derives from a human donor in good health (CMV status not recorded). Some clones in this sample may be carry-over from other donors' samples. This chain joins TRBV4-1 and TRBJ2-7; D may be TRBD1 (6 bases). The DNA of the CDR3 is TGCGCCAGCAGCCAAGATCACAGGGAATACGAGCAGTACTTC. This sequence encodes CASSQDHREYEQYF.